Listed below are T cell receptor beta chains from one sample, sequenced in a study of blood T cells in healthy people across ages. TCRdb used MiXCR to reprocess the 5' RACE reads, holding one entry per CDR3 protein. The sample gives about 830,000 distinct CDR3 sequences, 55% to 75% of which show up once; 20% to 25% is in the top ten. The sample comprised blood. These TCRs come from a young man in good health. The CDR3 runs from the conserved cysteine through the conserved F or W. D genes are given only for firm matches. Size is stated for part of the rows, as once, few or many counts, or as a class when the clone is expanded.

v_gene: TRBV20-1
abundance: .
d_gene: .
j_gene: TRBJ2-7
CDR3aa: CSAMDSFTYEQYF
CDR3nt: TGCAGTGCCATGGACAGTTTTACCTACGAGCAGTACTTC

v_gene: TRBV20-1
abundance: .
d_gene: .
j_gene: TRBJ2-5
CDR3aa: CSAARNDGYKQYF
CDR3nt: TGCAGTGCTGCCAGAAACGACGGCTACAAGCAGTACTTC

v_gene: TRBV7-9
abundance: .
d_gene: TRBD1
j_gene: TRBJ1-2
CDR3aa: CASSPSPGQGVGYTF
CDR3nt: TGTGCCAGCAGCCCCTCCCCGGGACAGGGAGTCGGCTACACCTTC

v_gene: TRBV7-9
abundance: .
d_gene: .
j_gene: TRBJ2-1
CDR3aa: CASRGEGEQFF
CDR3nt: TGTGCCTCGAGAGGGGAAGGTGAGCAGTTCTTC

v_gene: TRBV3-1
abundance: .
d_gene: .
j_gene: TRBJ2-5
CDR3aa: CASSPGPGSSQETQYF
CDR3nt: TGTGCCAGCAGCCCGGGGCCGGGTTCGAGTCAAGAGACCCAGTACTTC

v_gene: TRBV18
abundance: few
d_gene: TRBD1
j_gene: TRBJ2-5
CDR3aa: CASSPQDRIETQYF
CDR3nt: TGTGCCAGCTCACCACAGGACAGGATAGAGACCCAGTACTTC

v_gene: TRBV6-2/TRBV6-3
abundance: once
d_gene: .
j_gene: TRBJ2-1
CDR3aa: CASSYDKPSYNEQFF
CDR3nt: TGTGCCAGCAGTTATGATAAGCCGTCCTACAATGAGCAGTTCTTC

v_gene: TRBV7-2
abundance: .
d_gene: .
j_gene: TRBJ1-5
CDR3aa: CASSGTNQPQHF
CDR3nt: TGTGCCAGCAGCGGGACAAATCAGCCCCAGCATTTT

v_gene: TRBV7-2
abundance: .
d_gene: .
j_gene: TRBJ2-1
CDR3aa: CASSLARREWYNEQFF
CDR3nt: TGTGCCAGCAGCTTAGCGCGACGGGAGTGGTACAATGAGCAGTTCTTC

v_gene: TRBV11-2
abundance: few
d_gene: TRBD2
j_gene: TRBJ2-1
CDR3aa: CASSTGLAGVGQQFF
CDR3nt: TGTGCCAGCAGCACGGGACTAGCGGGAGTGGGGCAGCAGTTCTTC

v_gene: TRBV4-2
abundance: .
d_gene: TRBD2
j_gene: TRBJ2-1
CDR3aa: CASSQAGTGTSGRGEQFF
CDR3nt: TGTGCCAGCAGCCAAGCGGGGACCGGGACTAGCGGGAGAGGGGAGCAGTTCTTC

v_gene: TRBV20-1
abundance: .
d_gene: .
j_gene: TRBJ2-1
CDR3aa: CSAPDVQGNSYNEQFF
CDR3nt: TGCAGTGCACCGGACGTCCAGGGCAATTCCTACAATGAGCAGTTCTTC

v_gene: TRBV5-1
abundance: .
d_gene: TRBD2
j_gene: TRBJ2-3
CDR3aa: CASGSSGGHPDTQYF
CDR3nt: TGCGCCAGCGGATCTAGCGGGGGACACCCAGATACGCAGTATTTT

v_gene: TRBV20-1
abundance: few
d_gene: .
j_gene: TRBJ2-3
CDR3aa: CSATRPGDTQYF
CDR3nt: TGCAGTGCCACCCGGCCGGGCGATACGCAGTATTTT

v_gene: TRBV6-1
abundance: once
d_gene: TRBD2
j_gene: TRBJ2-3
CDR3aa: CASRESILAGVAADTQYF
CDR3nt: TGTGCCAGCAGGGAGTCTATATTAGCGGGAGTGGCGGCAGATACGCAGTATTTT

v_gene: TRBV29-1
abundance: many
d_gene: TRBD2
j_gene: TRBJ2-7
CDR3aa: CSVGLGLAGSYEQYF
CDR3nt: TGCAGCGTTGGGTTGGGACTAGCGGGCTCCTACGAGCAGTACTTC

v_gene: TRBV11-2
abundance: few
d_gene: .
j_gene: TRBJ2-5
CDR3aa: CASSTNRATQYF
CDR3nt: TGTGCCAGCAGTACCAATAGGGCGACCCAGTACTTC

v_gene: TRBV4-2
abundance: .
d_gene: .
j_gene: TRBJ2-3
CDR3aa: CASSQGMGNWGRGQYF
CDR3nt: TGTGCCAGCAGCCAAGGAATGGGTAACTGGGGGAGAGGGCAGTATTTT

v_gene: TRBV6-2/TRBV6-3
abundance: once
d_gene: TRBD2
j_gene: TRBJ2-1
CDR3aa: CASSYPKRGSSYNEQFF
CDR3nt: TGTGCCAGCAGTTACCCCAAGCGGGGAAGCTCCTACAATGAGCAGTTCTTC

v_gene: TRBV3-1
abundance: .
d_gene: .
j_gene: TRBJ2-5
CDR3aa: CASSQGTGFQETQYF
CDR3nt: TGTGCCAGCAGCCAGGGCACAGGGTTCCAAGAGACCCAGTACTTC

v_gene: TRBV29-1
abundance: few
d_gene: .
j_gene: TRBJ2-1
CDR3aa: CSVEELRNEQFF
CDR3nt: TGCAGCGTTGAAGAGCTCCGCAATGAGCAGTTCTTC

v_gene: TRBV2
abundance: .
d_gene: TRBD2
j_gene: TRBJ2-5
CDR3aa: CASSEQLGIGTKQYF
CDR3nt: TGTGCCAGCAGTGAACAGTTGGGGATCGGGACTAAACAGTACTTC

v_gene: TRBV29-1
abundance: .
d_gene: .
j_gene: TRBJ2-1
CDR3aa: CSVDRGPYNEQFF
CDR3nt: TGCAGCGTTGATAGGGGACCCTACAATGAGCAGTTCTTC

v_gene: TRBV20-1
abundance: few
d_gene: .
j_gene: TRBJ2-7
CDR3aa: CSARDHRAHEQYF
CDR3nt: TGCAGTGCTAGAGATCACAGGGCCCACGAGCAGTACTTC

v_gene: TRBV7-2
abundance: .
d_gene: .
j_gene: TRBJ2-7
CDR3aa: CASSLVSTGGKYF
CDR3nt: TGTGCCAGCAGCCTCGTGTCCACCGGGGGAAAGTACTTC

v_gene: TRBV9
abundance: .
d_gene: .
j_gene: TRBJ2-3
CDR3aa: CASSSSLTIGSDTQYF
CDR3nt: TGTGCCAGCAGCTCCAGCCTCACGATCGGGTCAGATACGCAGTATTTT

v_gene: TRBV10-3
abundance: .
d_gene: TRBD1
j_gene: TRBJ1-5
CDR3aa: CAIRGQADQPQHF
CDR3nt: TGTGCCATCAGGGGACAGGCGGATCAGCCCCAGCATTTT

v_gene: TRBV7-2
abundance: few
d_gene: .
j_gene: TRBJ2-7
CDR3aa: CASSPEGSTYEQYF
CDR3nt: TGTGCCAGCAGCCCGGAGGGGAGCACCTACGAGCAGTACTTC

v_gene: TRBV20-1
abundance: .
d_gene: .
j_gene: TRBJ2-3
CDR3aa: CSARVSAFPTDTQYF
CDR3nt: TGCAGTGCCCGGGTCTCTGCCTTCCCCACAGATACGCAGTATTTT

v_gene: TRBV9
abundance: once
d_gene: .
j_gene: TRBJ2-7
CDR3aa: CASSEGTQGDEQYF
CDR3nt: TGTGCCAGCAGCGAAGGGACACAGGGCGACGAGCAGTACTTC

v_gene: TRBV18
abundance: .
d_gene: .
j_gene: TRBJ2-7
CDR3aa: CASSLPQLYEQYF
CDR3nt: TGTGCCAGCTCACTTCCACAGCTCTACGAGCAGTACTTC

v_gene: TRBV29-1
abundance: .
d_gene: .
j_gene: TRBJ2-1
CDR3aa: CSVERAAYNEQFF
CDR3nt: TGCAGCGTTGAGCGGGCCGCCTACAATGAGCAGTTCTTC

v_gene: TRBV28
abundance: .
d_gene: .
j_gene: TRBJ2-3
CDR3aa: CASLTPSTDTQYF
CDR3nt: TGTGCCAGCTTAACTCCTAGCACAGATACGCAGTATTTT

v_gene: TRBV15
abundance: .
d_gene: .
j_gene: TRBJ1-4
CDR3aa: CATSRETNRNEKLFF
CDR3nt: TGTGCCACCAGCAGAGAGACAAATAGGAATGAAAAACTGTTTTTT

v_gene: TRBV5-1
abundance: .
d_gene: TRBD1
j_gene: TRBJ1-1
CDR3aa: CASIVGQGSNTEAFF
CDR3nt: TGCGCCAGCATTGTGGGACAGGGGTCGAACACTGAAGCTTTCTTT

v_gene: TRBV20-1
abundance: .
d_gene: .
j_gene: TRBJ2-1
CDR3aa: CSAPSVGVGGNEQFF
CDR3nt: TGCAGTGCTCCTTCCGTCGGAGTGGGGGGCAATGAGCAGTTCTTC

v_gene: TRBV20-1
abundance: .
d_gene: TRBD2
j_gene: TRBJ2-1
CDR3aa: CSARPSGTFNEQFF
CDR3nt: TGCAGTGCTAGACCTAGCGGAACTTTTAATGAGCAGTTCTTC

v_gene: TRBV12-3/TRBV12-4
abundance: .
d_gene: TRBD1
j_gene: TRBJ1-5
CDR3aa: CASSSDRGLNQPQHF
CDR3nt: TGTGCCAGCAGTTCGGACAGGGGGCTAAATCAGCCCCAGCATTTT

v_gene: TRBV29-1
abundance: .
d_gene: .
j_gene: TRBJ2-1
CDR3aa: CSADRTSYNEQFF
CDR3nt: TGCAGCGCCGACAGGACCTCCTACAATGAGCAGTTCTTC

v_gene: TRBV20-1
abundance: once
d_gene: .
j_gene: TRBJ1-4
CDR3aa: CSASGPNEKLFF
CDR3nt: TGCAGTGCTTCGGGCCCTAATGAAAAACTGTTTTTT

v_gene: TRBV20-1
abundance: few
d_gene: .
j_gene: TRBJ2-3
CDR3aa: CSAAQWGVTDTQYF
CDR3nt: TGCAGTGCAGCCCAATGGGGGGTAACAGATACGCAGTATTTT

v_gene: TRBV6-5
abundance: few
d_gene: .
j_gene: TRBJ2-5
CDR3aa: CASSYLQGAQETQYF
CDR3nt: TGTGCCAGCAGTTATCTTCAGGGCGCTCAAGAGACCCAGTACTTC

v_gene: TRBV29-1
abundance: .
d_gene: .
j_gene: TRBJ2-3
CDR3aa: CSVELGWGRGTDTQYF
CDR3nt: TGCAGCGTTGAACTGGGGTGGGGACGGGGCACAGATACGCAGTATTTT

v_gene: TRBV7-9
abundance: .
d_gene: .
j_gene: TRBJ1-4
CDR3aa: CASSSRQETNEKLFF
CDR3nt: TGTGCCAGTAGCTCTCGACAGGAAACTAATGAAAAACTGTTTTTT

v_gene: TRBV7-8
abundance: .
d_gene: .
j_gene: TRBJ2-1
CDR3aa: CASSLVPQVVVNEQFF
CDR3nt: TGTGCCAGCAGCTTAGTTCCTCAAGTAGTGGTCAATGAGCAGTTCTTC

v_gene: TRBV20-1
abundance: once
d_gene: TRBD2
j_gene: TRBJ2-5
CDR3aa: CSARDLLAGRYQETQYF
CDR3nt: TGCAGTGCTAGAGATCTTTTAGCGGGGAGGTACCAAGAGACCCAGTACTTC

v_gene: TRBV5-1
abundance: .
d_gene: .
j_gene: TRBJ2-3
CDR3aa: CASSFNALGDTQYF
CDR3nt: TGCGCCAGCAGCTTTAACGCACTGGGCGATACGCAGTATTTT

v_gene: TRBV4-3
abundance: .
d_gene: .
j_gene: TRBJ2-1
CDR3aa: CASGQERGNEQFF
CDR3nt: TGCGCCAGCGGCCAAGAAAGGGGCAATGAGCAGTTCTTC

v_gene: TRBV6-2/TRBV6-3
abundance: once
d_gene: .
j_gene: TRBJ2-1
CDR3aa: CAGSPGGIKAHSYNEQFF
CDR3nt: TGTGCCGGCAGCCCCGGAGGGATAAAAGCCCACTCCTACAATGAGCAGTTCTTC

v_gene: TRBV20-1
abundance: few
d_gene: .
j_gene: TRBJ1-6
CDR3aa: CSARAPGVDTSPLHF
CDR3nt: TGCAGTGCTAGAGCCCCCGGGGTAGACACGTCGCCCCTCCACTTT

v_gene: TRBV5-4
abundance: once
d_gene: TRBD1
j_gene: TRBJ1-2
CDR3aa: CASSFGGQQNYGYTF
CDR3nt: TGTGCCAGCAGCTTTGGGGGACAGCAAAACTATGGCTACACCTTC